The rows below give T cell receptor beta chains drawn from one sample of a study of tumor-infiltrating lymphocytes in oesophageal squamous cell carcinoma. TCRdb processed the PCR reads anew with MiXCR; each CDR3 protein has one entry. The data contain 15,000 to 25,000 distinct CDR3 sequences, 35% to 45% of them seen just once; the ten biggest clones take up about 10%. Specimen: normal esophageal tissue next to the tumor. The receptors were sampled from a male donor with esophageal squamous cell carcinoma. CDR3s include the opening cysteine and the closing phenylalanine or tryptophan. The order of the fields is V gene, CDR3 length, CDR3 protein.

V: TRBV7-6; length: 16; CDR3: CASSSRRQGDRNEQFF
V: TRBV6-8; length: 15; CDR3: CASSVGTSVRYEQYF
V: TRBV5-1; length: 15; CDR3: CASSPGLAGRETQYF
V: TRBV7-6; length: 12; CDR3: CASSLPAHEQYF
V: TRBV6-6; length: 16; CDR3: CASSYSGLAGGETQYF
V: TRBV7-3; length: 13; CDR3: CASSPDGNYGYTF
V: TRBV7-2; length: 15; CDR3: CASSFPTSGNNEQFF
V: TRBV28; length: 13; CDR3: CASTLATSYGYTF
V: TRBV7-6; length: 16; CDR3: CASSLGPRWADYGYTF
V: TRBV7-3; length: 15; CDR3: CASSLMSSGANVLTF
V: TRBV19; length: 13; CDR3: CASSKGPRYEQYF
V: TRBV4-1; length: 11; CDR3: CASSSDYEQYF
V: TRBV7-8; length: 17; CDR3: CASSFRAGRGRSHEQYF
V: TRBV28; length: 16; CDR3: CASSLSGLAGSYEQYF
V: TRBV5-1; length: 15; CDR3: CASSQDTGRNSPLHF
V: TRBV4-1; length: 17; CDR3: CASSLNLGAGGPGELFF
V: TRBV6-1; length: 15; CDR3: CASSEGGTAAYEQYF
V: TRBV6-1; length: 14; CDR3: CASSDPAEVYEQYF
V: TRBV5-1; length: 15; CDR3: CASSLEDRTGVGYTF
V: TRBV7-2; length: 15; CDR3: CASSLYPGHTYEQYF
V: TRBV7-2; length: 15; CDR3: CASSVTSGFSYEQYF
V: TRBV7-4; length: 11; CDR3: CASSATPQQYF
V: TRBV7-2; length: 16; CDR3: CASSLALAGGGDTQYF
V: TRBV7-8; length: 15; CDR3: CASSFKQGPSYEQFF
V: TRBV7-6; length: 16; CDR3: CASSLSGRGLFETQYF
V: TRBV5-3; length: 13; CDR3: CASSNSHQETQYF
V: TRBV7-4; length: 15; CDR3: CASSFNSFLGETQYF
V: TRBV7-2; length: 15; CDR3: CASTLSWARTYEQYF
V: TRBV6-1; length: 12; CDR3: CASYSRAETQYF
V: TRBV7-6; length: 15; CDR3: CASSGGRTSTGELYF
V: TRBV11-3; length: 14; CDR3: CASSLTVIQETQYF
V: TRBV6-6; length: 11; CDR3: CASSYWETQYF
V: TRBV5-8; length: 15; CDR3: CASSLWASGRDEQFF
V: TRBV19; length: 16; CDR3: CASSTDDSTRNYEQYF
V: TRBV7-3; length: 13; CDR3: CASSFAGKHEQFF
V: TRBV11-2; length: 13; CDR3: CATKRLEDTEAFF
V: TRBV5-1; length: 14; CDR3: CASESAGVPYEQYF
V: TRBV6-1; length: 14; CDR3: CASSGLTGGNEQFF
V: TRBV12-3/TRBV12-4; length: 15; CDR3: CASSPSGRKTDTQYF
V: TRBV24-1; length: 19; CDR3: CATSGTTGYGTGAYNEQFF
V: TRBV7-8; length: 16; CDR3: CASITVTAGGGETQYF
V: TRBV6-2/TRBV6-3; length: 13; CDR3: CASSYHRTEGYTF
V: TRBV7-8; length: 15; CDR3: CASSPRRVHTGELYF
V: TRBV11-3; length: 14; CDR3: CASSLGRANSPLHF
V: TRBV7-8; length: 17; CDR3: CASSLGTSGGRTDTQYF
V: TRBV7-2; length: 14; CDR3: CASSRDGANSPLHF
V: TRBV7-3; length: 15; CDR3: CASSLSRGANNEQFF
V: TRBV7-2; length: 13; CDR3: CASRSGGTDTQYF
V: TRBV7-9; length: 12; CDR3: CASSLAGQGKYF
V: TRBV5-1; length: 13; CDR3: CASSLANTGELFF
V: TRBV28; length: 14; CDR3: CASSLGLGVDTQYF
V: TRBV7-2; length: 13; CDR3: CAGSPGQGDEQYF
V: TRBV12-3/TRBV12-4; length: 13; CDR3: CASSFDSATEAFF
V: TRBV28; length: 13; CDR3: CASNDRGRVEQFF